A selection of T cell receptor beta chains follows, all from one sample in a study of blood T cell repertoires in COVID-19. Only in-frame clones appear in the TCRdb table, and some are missing; sequencing was by immunoSEQ multiplex PCR. The table lists roughly 430,000 clones, approximately 91% of them singletons. Specimen: PBMCs or T cells enriched from blood (not recorded which). These TCRs come from a middle-aged woman with acute COVID-19. Each CDR3 is given with its conserved first and last residue. Each record gives: CDR3 protein, V gene, J gene.

CDR3: CASSPRQGETGELFF; V: TRBV4-1; J: TRBJ2-2
CDR3: CASSRDPGVDQPQHF; V: TRBV5-4; J: TRBJ1-5
CDR3: CASSQDSRTGRTQYF; V: TRBV14; J: TRBJ2-5
CDR3: CASSQDKGQGKPRNYGYTF; V: TRBV14; J: TRBJ1-2
CDR3: CASSQGLGGGELFF; V: TRBV4-1; J: TRBJ2-2
CDR3: CASSRDRGRDSPLHF; V: TRBV2; J: TRBJ1-6
CDR3: CASSDSGLAGKTQYF; V: TRBV2; J: TRBJ2-5
CDR3: CASSSRQGGDSGYTF; V: TRBV6-6; J: TRBJ1-2
CDR3: CAWAPSTGSEQYF; V: TRBV30; J: TRBJ2-7
CDR3: CASGEGVNTEAFF; V: TRBV7-9; J: TRBJ1-1
CDR3: CASREAGNSGNTIYF; V: TRBV19; J: TRBJ1-3
CDR3: CASSLAKAGGTGELFF; V: TRBV7-8; J: TRBJ2-2
CDR3: CASTRGSGANVLTF; V: TRBV5-5; J: TRBJ2-6
CDR3: CASSYGLAGGYTGELFF; V: TRBV7-7; J: TRBJ2-2
CDR3: CASSTGALNSPLHF; V: TRBV2; J: TRBJ1-6
CDR3: CSVAVWAPNTEAFF; V: TRBV29-1; J: TRBJ1-1
CDR3: CASSLTSGEPQGTQYF; V: TRBV7-9; J: TRBJ2-5
CDR3: CASSEPSGGEKLFF; V: TRBV6-1; J: TRBJ1-4
CDR3: CATSDSSGGPGDTQYF; V: TRBV24-1; J: TRBJ2-3
CDR3: CASSILRDRGRGEQFF; V: TRBV27; J: TRBJ2-1
CDR3: CASGRTLSGNTIYF; V: TRBV13; J: TRBJ1-3
CDR3: CASSPRQDRGHQPQHF; V: TRBV18; J: TRBJ1-5
CDR3: CSVRTSGTYQETQYF; V: TRBV29-1; J: TRBJ2-5
CDR3: CASKDRGESEAFF; V: TRBV25-1; J: TRBJ1-1
CDR3: CASSEAGVNTIYF; V: TRBV5-1; J: TRBJ1-3
CDR3: CASSESQGSEQYF; V: TRBV2; J: TRBJ2-7
CDR3: CASSLKTGARRPQHF; V: TRBV23-1; J: TRBJ1-5
CDR3: CASSSGQGLHEKLFF; V: TRBV19; J: TRBJ1-4
CDR3: CATSRYTRQINQPQHF; V: TRBV15; J: TRBJ1-5
CDR3: CASIEDRDSGYTF; V: TRBV6-1; J: TRBJ1-2
CDR3: CASSSPGGTQYF; V: TRBV27; J: TRBJ2-3
CDR3: CAWNGGQHNQPQHF; V: TRBV30; J: TRBJ1-5
CDR3: CASSTDRFTEAFF; V: TRBV7-8; J: TRBJ1-1
CDR3: CASSLGQGINEQYF; V: TRBV7-2; J: TRBJ2-7
CDR3: CAWSVLGAIQETQYF; V: TRBV30; J: TRBJ2-5
CDR3: CASSVGSGQGPTKNIQYF; V: TRBV9; J: TRBJ2-4
CDR3: CASSPRGYYGYTF; V: TRBV27; J: TRBJ1-2
CDR3: CATSPTGPYEQYF; V: TRBV24-1; J: TRBJ2-7
CDR3: CASSRDRGWNEQFF; V: TRBV5-1; J: TRBJ2-1
CDR3: CASSETGNTIYF; V: TRBV2; J: TRBJ1-3
CDR3: CASSQDRGLAGGLFEETQYF; V: TRBV4-1; J: TRBJ2-5
CDR3: CASSATSGGTFSYNEQFF; V: TRBV5-6; J: TRBJ2-1
CDR3: CASTHGAATEQNTEAFF; V: TRBV27; J: TRBJ1-1
CDR3: CASSLPNYGYTF; V: TRBV2; J: TRBJ1-2
CDR3: CATQTSGTKETQYF; V: TRBV7-9; J: TRBJ2-5
CDR3: CASSIDRGQNQPQHF; V: TRBV19; J: TRBJ1-5
CDR3: CASSRQGYEQYF; V: TRBV7-9; J: TRBJ2-7
CDR3: CASSLGQGTNTIYF; V: TRBV7-8; J: TRBJ1-3
CDR3: CASSYMNTEAFF; V: TRBV5-4; J: TRBJ1-1
CDR3: CASRGQKDNQPQHF; V: TRBV6-6; J: TRBJ1-5
CDR3: CASRPGGGSSYEQYF; V: TRBV5-1; J: TRBJ2-7
CDR3: CASSLGGRGTEAFF; V: TRBV13; J: TRBJ1-1
CDR3: CASPREGVGYGYTF; V: TRBV6-5; J: TRBJ1-2
CDR3: CASSGSGPSTDTQYF; V: TRBV11-2; J: TRBJ2-3
CDR3: CASSYNSQSHGYTF; V: TRBV7-9; J: TRBJ1-2